This TCR beta chain was recovered during a study of blood T cell repertoires in COVID-19. Overall study context: The samples span acute and convalescent COVID-19 from the United States, Italy and Spain.

As originally analysed: From reference gene primer amplification, estimates of nucleated cell counts were derived. Here immunoSEQ multiplex PCR was the method, and the copy in TCRdb shows in-frame clones only, minus some. V and J calls and clone size follow that table, whereas D and trimming were derived from the DNA. Among about 480,000 clones listed, approximately 90% were seen once. Per the germline V gene, CDR1 is KGHSH and CDR2 is LQKENI. The CDR3 length is 15 residues. Germline trimming cut 4 bases from V and 2 bases from J; bases unmatched to any gene: 2. Clinical history reported by participants formed the basis on which cohorts were assigned. Recovered Cohort 3 donors showed two negative PCRs, clearance, or symptom resolution.

The material sequenced was PBMCs or T cells enriched from blood (not recorded which). The sequence was collected from a woman in her thirties or forties who had recovered from COVID-19. The chain recombines TRBV18 with TRBJ2-3; 11 nucleotides line up with TRBD2. As DNA, the CDR3 is TGTGCCAGCTCACAACTAGCGGGAGACACAGATACGCAGTATTTT. This codes for CASSQLAGDTDTQYF.